This TCR beta chain was identified during a study of T-cell reconstitution after alpha-beta-depleted transplantation in children. Study outcomes and limitations: The origin of high day-60 TCRbeta diversity in some patients lay in surviving recipient T cells and thymic progenitors. The main origin of T-cell counts and diversity one year after transplant was newly produced T cells. By about two months after transplant, alpha-beta T cells reportedly arose from several hundred graft clones that had expanded.

CDR3 length: 15 amino acids. V gave up 6 bases and J gave up 1 base; unmatched junction bases: 7. Germline-derived CDR1 and CDR2 are MDHEN and SYDVKM. The TCRbeta library was prepared with unique molecular identifiers. One entry per CDR3 protein results from TCRdb running MiXCR on the PCR reads. The repertoire has about 900,000 distinct CDR3 sequences, about 26% of them found once; the top ten carry roughly 30%. As to this clonotype: The antigen is undetermined.

The V and J genes are TRBV28 and TRBJ1-1, with TRBD1 matching 8 bases. This clonotype was obtained from a boy under two years old who had a stem cell transplant for SCID, so the T cells may come from the graft donor. Source: PBMCs, mostly from graft donor cells, taken 360 days after TCRalphabeta/CD19-depleted stem cell transplant. The CDR3 reads CASSQGQAGNTEAFF. CDR3 coding DNA: TGTGCCAGCAGCCAGGGACAGGCGGGGAACACTGAAGCTTTCTTT.